The entry below describes one TCR beta chain. Its matching antigen is unknown. The sample comes from a study of blood T cells in healthy people across ages. Looking at the study overall: Capture by template switching was about one barcoded beta molecule per two T cells. Study outcomes and limitations: Diversity was estimated from one million T cells, and these estimates were considered underestimates.

The second PCR ran about 6 to 12 cycles with a sample-barcoded 5' primer and J-beta primers. Through a template-switch adaptor with 12 random nucleotides, each cDNA molecule received a tag. Via MiXCR, TCRdb re-called the 5' RACE reads, giving one row per CDR3 protein. The profile covers around 1.1 million distinct CDR3 sequences, with roughly two fifths appearing a single time and about an eighth taken by the ten largest. The length of the CDR3 is 14 residues. Germline CDR1 is MNHEY and CDR2 is SMNVEV (reference sequence). Trimming removed 3 bases at V and 2 bases at J, with 10 bases between. V usage is TRBV27 and J usage is TRBJ1-2; maybe TRBD1 (6 bases). The TCR originated in a man aged 18 to 29 in good health. The specimen sequenced was blood. For the CDR3, the DNA is TGTGCCAGCAGTTTTGCGGGGGCCAACTATGGCTACACCTTC. Encoded protein: CASSFAGANYGYTF.